The sample holds one count of the clone carrying this T cell receptor beta chain. Because it lacks the conserved phenylalanine or tryptophan at the end, this CDR3 is likely a read error. It is unclear where the CDR3 begins or ends on the DNA, so no DNA is shown, and the CDR3 is as TCRdb lists it. This record belongs to a study of blood T cell repertoires in COVID-19. Study as a whole: Acute-phase and convalescent COVID-19 samples originated in the United States, Italy and Spain. PBMCs, B-cell-depleted T cells, or T cells were the source of the cDNA or gDNA that made up the material.

Assay used: immunoSEQ multiplex PCR; TCRdb lists only in-frame clones, some missing. The data show about 270,000 clones, around 93% seen once. Including both end residues, the CDR3 is 13 amino acids long. From germline, CDR1 is SGHDN and CDR2 FVKESK. The chain couples TRBV14 to TRBJ2-7; the D segment call TRBD2 is taken from the table without a DNA check. The material sequenced was PBMCs or T cells enriched from blood (not recorded which). This receptor was identified in a man in his forties who had been exposed to COVID-19. CDR3 loop: CASSQAETSGRWI.